This entry lists 24 T cell receptor beta chains sequenced from one sample in a study of blood T cells in healthy people across ages. Combining a sample-barcoded 5' primer with a J-beta primer mix, a second PCR ran for roughly 6 to 12 cycles. TCRdb re-called the 5' RACE reads through MiXCR, storing one row per CDR3 protein. Altogether roughly 1.6 million distinct CDR3 sequences are present, roughly 32% being singletons, with the ten largest covering 11%. Material: blood. These receptors all come from a woman in her 30s in good health.

The chain combines TRBV5-1 with TRBJ1-1; D possibly corresponds to TRBD1 (5 bases). V was pared by 0 bases and J by 1 base, with 19 bases between. Germline V gene sequence: CDR1 SGHRS, CDR2 YFSETQ. The CDR3 runs 18 residues. CDR3 DNA: TGCGCCAGCAGCTTGGTCGGGGCCAGTCTTTTCTCGAACACTGAAGCTTTCTTT. This codes for CASSLVGASLFSNTEAFF.

The chain couples TRBV4-1 to TRBJ2-1, with TRBD2 identical over 15 bases. V was pared by 4 bases and J by 3 bases, with 7 bases of the junction left unmatched. There are 18 residues in the CDR3. CDR1 and CDR2 (germline): MGHRA, YSYEKL. The DNA of the CDR3 is TGCGCCAGCAGCCGGGGACTAGCGGGAGGTCCGGACTACAATGAGCAGTTCTTC. Translating it yields CASSRGLAGGPDYNEQFF.

This clonotype came up a few times. The J gene is TRBJ2-7, the V gene TRBV5-1, with 8 nucleotides matching TRBD1. V was pared by 4 bases and J by 5 bases, with 8 bases of the junction left unmatched. Germline V lookup: CDR1 SGHRS, CDR2 YFSETQ. This CDR3 comprises 14 residues. CDR3 protein: CASSHRGYEHEQYF. The DNA of the CDR3 is TGCGCCAGCAGCCACAGGGGGTATGAACACGAGCAGTACTTC.

This clonotype was counted only a few times. The chain uses TRBV27 and TRBJ2-1; a possible D gene is TRBD2 (6 bases). The germline V gene encodes CDR1 MNHEY and CDR2 SMNVEV (reference sequence). Deletions cut 3 bases from V and 5 bases from J, with 17 bases between. The CDR3 sequence is 16 residues long. The CDR3 here is CASSFSSGELHNEQFF. The CDR3 nucleotides are TGTGCCAGCAGTTTTTCGTCGGGGGAACTCCACAATGAGCAGTTCTTC.

This clonotype was detected a few times. The gene calls are TRBV13 and TRBJ2-3; D might be TRBD2 (5 bases). Deletions cut 8 bases from V and 4 bases from J, with 13 bases between. The CDR3 is 13 residues long. The V gene's germline CDR1 is PRHDT and CDR2 FYEKMQ (reference sequence). As DNA, the CDR3 is TGTGCCAGCGGACTCTCAATGGCAGATACGCAGTATTTT. Translating it yields CASGLSMADTQYF.

CDR3 sequence reads: CASTLGAAEAFF. CDR3 in DNA: TGTGCCAGCACTCTAGGGGCAGCAGAAGCTTTCTTT. The chain uses TRBV7-9 and TRBJ1-1, with D tentatively TRBD1 (5 bases). The CDR3 is 12 amino acids. The germline CDR1 and CDR2 sequences are SEHNR and FQNEAQ (reference sequence). Trimming shortened V by 7 bases and J by 8 bases, and 14 bases separated the two germline ends.

The chain has TRBV20-1 and TRBJ1-2; D is uncertain. The V and J ends lost 0 bases and 4 bases respectively, with 15 bases between them. The CDR3 runs 15 residues. The germline V gene encodes CDR1 DFQATT and CDR2 SNEGSKA (reference sequence). The CDR3 nucleotides read TGCAGTGCTAGAGATGCCGGCAGCACCTCCTATGGCTACACCTTC. Its translation: CSARDAGSTSYGYTF.

This clonotype showed up just a few times. This CDR3 is CASSQVSVTLPYNEQFF. As DNA, the CDR3 is TGTGCCAGCAGCCAGGTTTCCGTAACTCTTCCCTACAATGAGCAGTTCTTC. This chain links TRBV14 with TRBJ2-1, with D hard to call. Germline V gene sequence: CDR1 SGHDN, CDR2 FVKESK. Trimming stripped 3 bases from V and 2 bases from J, with 17 bases between. The CDR3 runs 17 residues.

This chain links TRBV6-5 with TRBJ1-2; D is undetermined. The CDR3 has 15 amino acids. The V gene's germline CDR1 is MNHEY and CDR2 SVGAGI. Between the trimmed V and J ends, which lost 2 bases and 1 base, there was a span of 11 bases. This CDR3 reads CASSYDPADNYGYTF. In nucleotides, the CDR3 is TGTGCCAGCAGTTACGATCCAGCGGATAACTATGGCTACACCTTC.

The chain recombines TRBV10-3 with TRBJ2-7; 13 bases are a match to TRBD2. The CDR3 spans 17 residues. V shed 5 bases and J 4 bases; nucleotides not matched to a gene: 11. Germline-derived CDR1 and CDR2 are ENHRY and SYGVKD. CDR3 sequence: CAISPGRGTSGEYEQYF. CDR3 sequence (DNA): TGTGCCATCAGTCCTGGTAGGGGGACTAGCGGGGAATACGAGCAGTACTTC.

The CDR3, as DNA: TGTGCCAGCAGTCCCTGGGGTCCCTACGAGCAGTACTTC. Translated, it gives CASSPWGPYEQYF. This chain uses TRBV27 with TRBJ2-7, with unresolved D. The V gene lost 5 bases and the J gene lost 2 bases, with 10 bases spanning the gap. The CDR3 consists of 13 residues. The germline V gene has CDR1 MNHEY and CDR2 SMNVEV (reference sequence).

This clonotype was found once. The V and J genes are TRBV3-1 and TRBJ2-5; TRBD2 aligns across 8 bases. The CDR3 loop spans 16 amino acids. The V gene's germline CDR1 is LGHDT and CDR2 YNNKEL (reference sequence). Trimming cost V 3 bases and J 2 bases; bases outside gene matches: 8. In nucleotides, the CDR3 is TGTGCCAGCAGCCATCCCTCGGGGGGGGGACAAGAGACCCAGTACTTC. Its translation: CASSHPSGGGQETQYF.

This chain joins TRBV20-1 and TRBJ2-1; D is undetermined. CDR3 length equals 11 residues. Trimming took off 5 bases at V and 8 bases at J, with 10 bases between the two ends. CDR1 DFQATT and CDR2 SNEGSKA come from the germline V gene (reference sequence). The CDR3 is CSAPRPDEQFF. CDR3 DNA: TGCAGTGCTCCCCGTCCAGATGAGCAGTTCTTC.

This clonotype turned up a few times. This sequence joins TRBV6-1 and TRBJ1-2; 7 bases fit TRBD1. Trimming at V came to 8 bases and at J to 8 bases, leaving 11 bases not matched to a gene. The CDR3 covers 13 residues. Per the germline V gene, CDR1 is MNHNS and CDR2 is SASEGT. CDR3 region: CASSEEGAHGYTF. CDR3 in DNA: TGTGCCAGCTCCGAGGAGGGGGCACACGGCTACACCTTC.

CDR3 amino acids: CASSPSKGSRRNYGYTF. The CDR3 DNA reads as TGTGCCAGCAGCCCTAGTAAGGGGAGCAGAAGAAACTATGGCTACACCTTC. V gene TRBV7-9 combines with J gene TRBJ1-2; D is possibly TRBD1 (5 bases). Trimming cost V 5 bases and J 2 bases, with 21 bases left between them. The germline V gene has CDR1 SEHNR and CDR2 FQNEAQ (reference sequence). The CDR3 length is 17 residues.

There are many counts of this clonotype. The rearrangement uses TRBV5-1 and TRBJ2-3; tentative D call: TRBD2 (6 bases). The CDR3 is 15 residues long. The ends were cut back, 0 bases at V and 1 base at J, with 9 bases in the middle. In germline, CDR1 is SGHRS, CDR2 YFSETQ. The CDR3 sequence: CASSLDGEGTDTQYF. The CDR3 nucleotides read TGCGCCAGCAGCTTGGATGGGGAGGGCACAGATACGCAGTATTTT.

The rearrangement uses TRBV12-3 or TRBV12-4 and TRBJ2-5, with 9 bases fitting TRBD1. The V gene end was trimmed by 4 bases and the J gene end by 1 base; junction bases not matched to a gene: 4. The CDR3 sequence is 15 residues long. The CDR3 spells CASSYAQGAQETQYF. The CDR3 nucleotides are TGTGCCAGCAGTTACGCACAGGGGGCCCAAGAGACCCAGTACTTC.

The rearrangement links TRBV2 to TRBJ1-4, with a weak D call TRBD1 (6 bases). V was cut by 10 bases and J by 7 bases, with 19 bases left in between. Germline V gives CDR1 SNHLY, CDR2 FYNNEI. This CDR3 comprises 14 residues. The CDR3 bases are TGTGCCATAACGACAGGCCCGAGTAGTGAAAAACTGTTTTTT. It translates to CAITTGPSSEKLFF.

This clonotype was seen only a few times. The chain couples TRBV20-1 to TRBJ2-1, with a possible D match to TRBD2 (5 bases). Germline V gives CDR1 DFQATT, CDR2 SNEGSKA (reference sequence). V dropped 3 bases and J dropped 3 bases, with 12 bases sitting between them. This CDR3 has 14 amino acids. CDR3 coding DNA: TGCAGTGCTAGGGACGGACTCATCTACAATGAGCAGTTCTTC. Its protein is CSARDGLIYNEQFF.

This clonotype was seen at least ten times. An end of the junction does not agree with germline; a read error may underlie this. J is TRBJ2-1 and V is TRBV5-1; D call uncertain. This CDR3 spans 11 amino acids. Germline assignment: CDR1 SGHRS and CDR2 YFSETQ. The CDR3 DNA reads as TGTGCCAGCAGCCTTGCTAGAGAGCAGTTCTTC. It codes for CASSLAREQFF. Full variable domain (outside the CDR3, taken from reference TRBV5-1 and TRBJ2-1): KAGVTQTPRYLIKTRGQQVTLSCSPISGHRSVSWYQQTPGQGLQFLFEYFSETQRNKGNFPGRFSGRQFSNSRSEMNVSTLELGDSALYLCASSLAREQFFGPGTRLTVL.

Turning to this clonotype: It may be a read error: a sequence one base away is much more abundant. The chain carries TRBV4-1 and TRBJ2-1; D could derive from TRBD1 or TRBD2 (5 bases each). The V end was cut by 4 bases, the J end by 11 bases, with 15 bases between. Germline lookup yields CDR1 MGHRA and CDR2 YSYEKL. The CDR3 totals 13 residues. The CDR3 nucleotides are TGCGCCAGCAGCCCCAACCTCGGGGCTAAGCAGTTCTTC. As protein: CASSPNLGAKQFF.

The J gene is TRBJ1-1, the V gene TRBV29-1; D unresolved. This CDR3 is 12 amino acids long. V lost 3 bases and J lost 1, with 6 bases in between. In germline, CDR1 is SQVTM, CDR2 ANQGSEA. The DNA for the CDR3 is TGCAGCGTTGATCAGAGGAACACTGAAGCTTTCTTT. This codes for CSVDQRNTEAFF.

This chain connects TRBV14 to TRBJ2-7; TRBD2 is a possible D gene (5 bases). The germline V gene has CDR1 SGHDN and CDR2 FVKESK. This CDR3 contains 14 residues. V lost 4 bases to trimming and J lost 2 bases, with 12 bases between them. CDR3 sequence: CASSPIAFTYEQYF. Written as DNA, the CDR3 is TGTGCCAGCAGCCCCATAGCGTTTACCTACGAGCAGTACTTC.

V gene TRBV3-1 combines with J gene TRBJ2-1, with D maybe TRBD2 (5 bases). The CDR3 has 16 residues. Between the trimmed V and J ends, which lost 1 base and 2 bases, there was a span of 12 bases. The germline V gene encodes CDR1 LGHDT and CDR2 YNNKEL (reference sequence). CDR3 bases: TGTGCCAGCAGCCAAGGCCCGGACTTTACCTACAATGAGCAGTTCTTC. Protein product: CASSQGPDFTYNEQFF.